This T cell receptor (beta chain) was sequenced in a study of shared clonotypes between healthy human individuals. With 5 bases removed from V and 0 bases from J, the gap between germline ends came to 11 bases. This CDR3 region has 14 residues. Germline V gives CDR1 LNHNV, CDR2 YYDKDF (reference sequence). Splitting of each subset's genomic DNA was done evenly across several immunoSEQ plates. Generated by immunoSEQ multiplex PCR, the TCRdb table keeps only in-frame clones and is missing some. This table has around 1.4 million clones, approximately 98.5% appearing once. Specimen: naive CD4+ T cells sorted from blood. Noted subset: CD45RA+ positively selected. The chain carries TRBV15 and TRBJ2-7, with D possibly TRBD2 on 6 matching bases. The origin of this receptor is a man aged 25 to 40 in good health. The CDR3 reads CATSGTGGSYEQYF. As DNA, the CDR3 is TGTGCCACCAGCGGAACCGGGGGCTCCTACGAGCAGTACTTC.